The 7 T cell receptor beta chains given below trace back to one sample, sequenced in a study of T-cell memory formation after mild COVID-19. TCRdb re-derived calls from the 5' RACE reads in MiXCR, one entry per CDR3 protein. In the table there are around 200,000 distinct CDR3 sequences, around 30% of which are singletons. Sequencing was performed on PBMCs or a T cell subset sorted from them (not recorded which). These receptors originate from an adult woman who had mild COVID-19 (a few samples of this study predate the infection). Cell type and time point are not known.

The chain recombines TRBV13 with TRBJ2-3; D call uncertain. The germline V gene encodes CDR1 PRHDT and CDR2 FYEKMQ (reference sequence). CDR3 length: 11 amino acids. Trimming pared 5 bases from V and 4 bases from J, leaving 4 bases between. The DNA of the CDR3 is TGTGCCAGCAGCGCGGCAGATACGCAGTATTTT. It yields the protein CASSAADTQYF.

The rearrangement links TRBV18 to TRBJ2-1; 8 bases align to TRBD2. The CDR3 contains 17 residues. With V trimmed by 6 bases and J by 0 bases, 10 bases remained unmatched. Germline-derived CDR1 and CDR2 are KGHSH and LQKENI. The CDR3 reads CASSPPGGTSSYNEQFF. CDR3 DNA: TGTGCCAGCTCTCCCCCGGGGGGGACCTCCTCCTACAATGAGCAGTTCTTC.

The rearrangement uses TRBV4-3 and TRBJ1-5; no firm D call. The CDR3 consists of 16 residues. Trimming removed 0 bases from V and 9 bases from J, with 18 bases in between. CDR1 and CDR2 (germline): LGHNA, YSLEER. CDR3 region: CASSQDLGFARRPQHF. CDR3 coding DNA: TGCGCCAGCAGCCAAGATCTTGGTTTTGCCCGCCGGCCCCAGCATTTT.

The rearrangement joins TRBV20-1 to TRBJ1-2, with D perhaps TRBD1 (6 bases). Looked up from germline, CDR1 is DFQATT and CDR2 is SNEGSKA (reference sequence). V lost 0 bases, J lost 5 bases, and 16 bases lay in between. The CDR3 is made up of 15 amino acids. The CDR3: CSARDPQGLRYGYTF. The CDR3 nucleotides are TGCAGTGCTAGAGACCCCCAGGGGCTCCGGTATGGCTACACCTTC.

This clonotype was recorded a few times. V usage is TRBV29-1 and J usage is TRBJ1-1; D might be TRBD1 (5 bases). The CDR3 totals 14 residues. Germline lookup yields CDR1 SQVTM and CDR2 ANQGSEA. V lost 0 bases, J lost 6 bases, and 14 bases lay in between. This chain's CDR3 is CSVEEQVGWSEAFF. DNA of the CDR3: TGCAGCGTTGAAGAACAGGTGGGTTGGTCTGAAGCTTTCTTT.

This clonotype has only one observation. The chain is built from TRBV11-2 and TRBJ1-1; D is possibly TRBD1 (6 bases). In germline, CDR1 is SGHAT, CDR2 FQNNGV. V was cut by 5 bases and J by 4 bases, with 17 bases left in between. The CDR3 spans 15 residues. The DNA for the CDR3 is TGTGCCAGCAGCACCAAACCGACAGGTACCACTGAAGCTTTCTTT. Amino acid sequence: CASSTKPTGTTEAFF.

This clonotype was detected only a few times. The CDR3 DNA reads TGTGCCAGCAGGACTACGGACAGGCCCTGGGGCACAGATACGCAGTATTTT. Translation: CASRTTDRPWGTDTQYF. The chain is built from TRBV12-3 or TRBV12-4 and TRBJ2-3; 7 nucleotides line up with TRBD1. The CDR3 is made up of 17 amino acids. The trim removed 6 bases at V and 1 base at J, leaving 13 bases unmatched.